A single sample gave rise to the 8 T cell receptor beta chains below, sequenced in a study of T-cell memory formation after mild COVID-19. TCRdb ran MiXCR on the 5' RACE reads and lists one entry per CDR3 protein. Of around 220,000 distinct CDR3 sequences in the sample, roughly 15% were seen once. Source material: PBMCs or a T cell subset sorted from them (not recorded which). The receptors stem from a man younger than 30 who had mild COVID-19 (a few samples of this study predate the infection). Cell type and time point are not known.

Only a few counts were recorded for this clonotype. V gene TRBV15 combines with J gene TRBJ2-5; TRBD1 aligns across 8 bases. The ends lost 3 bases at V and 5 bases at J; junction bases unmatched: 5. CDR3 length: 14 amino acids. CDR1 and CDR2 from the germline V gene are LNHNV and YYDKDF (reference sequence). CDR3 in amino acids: CATSRSRGRETQYF. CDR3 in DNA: TGTGCCACCAGCAGGTCCAGGGGGCGGGAGACCCAGTACTTC.

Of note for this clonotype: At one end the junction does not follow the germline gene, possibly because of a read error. The CDR3 loop is CSVEEAGDLFF. The CDR3 region has the DNA TGCAGCGTTGAGGAGGCCGGGGATCTGTTTTTT. V is TRBV29-1 and J is TRBJ2-2; weak D call: TRBD2 (5 bases). Germline-derived CDR1 and CDR2 are SQVTM and ANQGSEA. The CDR3 sequence is 11 residues long.

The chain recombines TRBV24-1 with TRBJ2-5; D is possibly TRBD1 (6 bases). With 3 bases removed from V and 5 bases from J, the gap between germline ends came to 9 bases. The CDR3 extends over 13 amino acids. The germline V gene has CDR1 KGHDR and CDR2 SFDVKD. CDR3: CATSDPGVETQYF. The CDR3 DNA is TGTGCCACCAGTGATCCAGGGGTGGAGACCCAGTACTTC.

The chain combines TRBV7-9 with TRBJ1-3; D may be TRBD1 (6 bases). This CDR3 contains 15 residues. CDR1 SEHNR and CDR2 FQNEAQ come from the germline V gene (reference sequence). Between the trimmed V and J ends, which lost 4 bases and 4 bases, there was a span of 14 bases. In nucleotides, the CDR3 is TGTGCCAGCAGCTCGGACAGCTCGTCGGGAAACACCATATATTTT. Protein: CASSSDSSSGNTIYF. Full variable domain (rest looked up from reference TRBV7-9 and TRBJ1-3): DTGVSQNPRHKITKRGQNVTFRCDPISEHNRLYWYRQTLGQGPEFLTYFQNEAQLEKSRLLSDRFSAERPKGSFSTLEIQRTEQGDSAMYLCASSSDSSSGNTIYFGEGSWLTVV.

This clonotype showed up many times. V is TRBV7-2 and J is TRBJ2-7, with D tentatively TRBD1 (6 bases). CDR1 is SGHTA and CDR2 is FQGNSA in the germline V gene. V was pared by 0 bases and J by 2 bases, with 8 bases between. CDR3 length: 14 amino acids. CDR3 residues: CASSLAAGAYEQYV. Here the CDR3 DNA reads TGTGCCAGCAGCTTAGCGGCAGGGGCCTACGAGCAGTACGTC.

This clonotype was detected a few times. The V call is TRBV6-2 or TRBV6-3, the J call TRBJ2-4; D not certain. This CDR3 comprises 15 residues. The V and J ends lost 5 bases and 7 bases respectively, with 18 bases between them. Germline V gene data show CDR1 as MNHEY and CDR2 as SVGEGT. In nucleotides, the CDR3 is TGTGCCAGCAGTACCCGGGCCCTGCCTGGGAACATTCAGTACTTC. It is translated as CASSTRALPGNIQYF.

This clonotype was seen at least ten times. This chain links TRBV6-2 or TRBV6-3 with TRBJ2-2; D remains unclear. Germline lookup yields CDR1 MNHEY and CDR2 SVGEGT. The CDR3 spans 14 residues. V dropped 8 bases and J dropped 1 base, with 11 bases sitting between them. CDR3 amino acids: CASRYHENTGELFF. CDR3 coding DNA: TGTGCCAGCCGGTACCATGAGAACACCGGGGAGCTGTTTTTT.

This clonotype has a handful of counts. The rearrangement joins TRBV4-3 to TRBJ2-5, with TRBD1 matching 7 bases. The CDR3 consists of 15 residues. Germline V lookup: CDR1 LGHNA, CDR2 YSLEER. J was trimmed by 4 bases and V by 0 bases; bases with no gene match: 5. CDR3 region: CASSQEWDRGETQYF. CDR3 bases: TGCGCCAGCAGCCAAGAATGGGACAGAGGAGAGACCCAGTACTTC.